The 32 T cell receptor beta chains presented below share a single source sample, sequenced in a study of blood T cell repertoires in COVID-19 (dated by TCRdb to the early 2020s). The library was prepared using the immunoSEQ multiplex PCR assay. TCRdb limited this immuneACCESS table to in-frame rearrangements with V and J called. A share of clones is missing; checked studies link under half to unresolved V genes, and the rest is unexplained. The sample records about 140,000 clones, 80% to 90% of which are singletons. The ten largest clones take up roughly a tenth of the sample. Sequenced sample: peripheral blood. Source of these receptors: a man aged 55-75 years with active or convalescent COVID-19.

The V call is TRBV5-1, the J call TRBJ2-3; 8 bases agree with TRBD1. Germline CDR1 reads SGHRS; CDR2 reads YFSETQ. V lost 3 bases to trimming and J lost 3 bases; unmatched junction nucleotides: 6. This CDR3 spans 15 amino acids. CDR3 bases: TGCGCCAGCAGCTCTACGGGACAGGTAACAGATACGCAGTATTTT. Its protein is CASSSTGQVTDTQYF. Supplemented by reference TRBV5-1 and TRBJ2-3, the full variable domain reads KAGVTQTPRYLIKTRGQQVTLSCSPISGHRSVSWYQQTPGQGLQFLFEYFSETQRNKGNFPGRFSGRQFSNSRSEMNVSTLELGDSALYLCASSSTGQVTDTQYFGPGTRLTVL.

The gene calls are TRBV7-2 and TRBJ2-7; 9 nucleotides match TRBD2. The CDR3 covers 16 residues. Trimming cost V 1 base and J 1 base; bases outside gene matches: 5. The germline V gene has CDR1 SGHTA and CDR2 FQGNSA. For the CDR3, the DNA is TGTGCCAGCAGCTTAGGGGCCCTAGCGGGGTCCTACGAGCAGTACTTC. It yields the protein CASSLGALAGSYEQYF.

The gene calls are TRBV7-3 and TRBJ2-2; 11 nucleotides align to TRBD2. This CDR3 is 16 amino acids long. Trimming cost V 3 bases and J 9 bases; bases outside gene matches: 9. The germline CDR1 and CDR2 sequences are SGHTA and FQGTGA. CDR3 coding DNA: TGTGCCAGCAGCTTCTGTGTAGCGGGAGGGCCGAGGGAGCTGTTTTTT. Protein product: CASSFCVAGGPRELFF.

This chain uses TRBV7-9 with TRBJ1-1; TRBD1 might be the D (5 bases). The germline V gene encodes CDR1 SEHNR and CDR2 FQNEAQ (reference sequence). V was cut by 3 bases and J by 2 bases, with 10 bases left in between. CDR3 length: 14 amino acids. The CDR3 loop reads CASSFPQGNTEAFF. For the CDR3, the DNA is TGTGCCAGCAGCTTCCCGCAGGGTAACACTGAAGCTTTCTTT.

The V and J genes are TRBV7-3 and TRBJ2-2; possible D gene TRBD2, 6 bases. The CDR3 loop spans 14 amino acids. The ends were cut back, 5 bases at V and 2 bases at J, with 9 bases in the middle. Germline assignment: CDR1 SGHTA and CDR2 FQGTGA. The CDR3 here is CASSRGGNTGELFF. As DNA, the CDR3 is TGTGCCAGCAGCAGGGGAGGTAACACCGGGGAGCTGTTTTTT.

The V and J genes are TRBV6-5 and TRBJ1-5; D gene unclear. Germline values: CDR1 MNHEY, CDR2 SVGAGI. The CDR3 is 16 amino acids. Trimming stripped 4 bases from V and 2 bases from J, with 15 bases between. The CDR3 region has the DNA TGTGCCAGCAGTTCTTCTTCGAGGGTAGGCAATCAGCCCCAGCATTTT. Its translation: CASSSSSRVGNQPQHF.

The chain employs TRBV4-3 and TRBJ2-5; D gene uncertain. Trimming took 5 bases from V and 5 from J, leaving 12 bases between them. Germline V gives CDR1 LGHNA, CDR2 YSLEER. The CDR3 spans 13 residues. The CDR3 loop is CASSSGSMETQYF. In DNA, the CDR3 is TGCGCCAGCAGCTCAGGCAGCATGGAGACCCAGTACTTC.

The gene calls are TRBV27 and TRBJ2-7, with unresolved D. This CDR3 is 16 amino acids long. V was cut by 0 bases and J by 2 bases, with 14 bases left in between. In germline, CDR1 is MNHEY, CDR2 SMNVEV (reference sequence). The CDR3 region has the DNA TGTGCCAGCAGTTTATCGATAGGCGCGAGGACCTACGAGCAGTACTTC. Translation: CASSLSIGARTYEQYF.

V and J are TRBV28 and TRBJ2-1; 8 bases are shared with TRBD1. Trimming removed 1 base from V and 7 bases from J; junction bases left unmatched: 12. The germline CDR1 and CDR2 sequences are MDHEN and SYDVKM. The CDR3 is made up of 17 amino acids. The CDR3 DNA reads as TGTGCCAGCAGTTTATCTCGGGTGGACAGGGTGTGGAATGAGCAGTTCTTC. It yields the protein CASSLSRVDRVWNEQFF.

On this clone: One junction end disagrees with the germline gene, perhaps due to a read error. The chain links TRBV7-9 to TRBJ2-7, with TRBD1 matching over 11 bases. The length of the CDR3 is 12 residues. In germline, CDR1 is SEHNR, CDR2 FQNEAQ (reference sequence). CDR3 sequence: CASSGTGGPQDF. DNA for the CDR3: TGTGCCAGCAGCGGGACAGGGGGGCCGCAGGACTTC.

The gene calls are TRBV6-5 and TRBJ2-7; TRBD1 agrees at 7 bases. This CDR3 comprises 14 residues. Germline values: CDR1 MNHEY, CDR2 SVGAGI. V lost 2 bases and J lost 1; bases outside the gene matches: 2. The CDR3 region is CASSYKTGSYEQYF. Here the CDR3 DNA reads TGTGCCAGCAGTTACAAGACAGGGTCCTACGAGCAGTACTTC.

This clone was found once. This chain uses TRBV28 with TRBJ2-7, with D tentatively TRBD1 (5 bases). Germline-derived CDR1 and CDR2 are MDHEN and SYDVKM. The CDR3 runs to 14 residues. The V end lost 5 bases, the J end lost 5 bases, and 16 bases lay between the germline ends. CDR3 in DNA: TGTGCCAGCAGTGACAGACCCCTAGGGGACGAGCAGTACTTC. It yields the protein CASSDRPLGDEQYF.

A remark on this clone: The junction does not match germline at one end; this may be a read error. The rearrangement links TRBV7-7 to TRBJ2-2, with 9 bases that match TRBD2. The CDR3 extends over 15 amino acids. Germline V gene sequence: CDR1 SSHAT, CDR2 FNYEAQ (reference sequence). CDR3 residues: CASSPTSGNTGELFF. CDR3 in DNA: TGTGCTAGCAGCCCGACTAGCGGGAACACCGGGGAGCTGTTTTTT.

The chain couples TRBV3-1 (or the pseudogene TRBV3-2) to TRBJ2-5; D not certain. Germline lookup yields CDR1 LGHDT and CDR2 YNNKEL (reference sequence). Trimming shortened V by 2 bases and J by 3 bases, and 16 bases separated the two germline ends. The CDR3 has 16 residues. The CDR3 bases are TGTGCCAGCAGCCAAATACCGGGTATATGGGAAGAGACCCAGTACTTC. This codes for CASSQIPGIWEETQYF.

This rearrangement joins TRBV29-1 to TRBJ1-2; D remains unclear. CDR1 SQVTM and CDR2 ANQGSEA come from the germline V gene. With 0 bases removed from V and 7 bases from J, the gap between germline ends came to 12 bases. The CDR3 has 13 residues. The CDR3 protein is CSVEEVIRGGYTF. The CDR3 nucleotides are TGCAGCGTTGAAGAGGTTATTCGGGGTGGCTACACCTTC. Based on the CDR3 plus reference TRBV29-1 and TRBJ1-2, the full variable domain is SAVISQKPSRDICQRGTSLTIQCQVDSQVTMMFWYRQQPGQSLTLIATANQGSEATYESGFVIDKFPISRPNLTFSTLTVSNMSPEDSSIYLCSVEEVIRGGYTFGSGTRLTVV.

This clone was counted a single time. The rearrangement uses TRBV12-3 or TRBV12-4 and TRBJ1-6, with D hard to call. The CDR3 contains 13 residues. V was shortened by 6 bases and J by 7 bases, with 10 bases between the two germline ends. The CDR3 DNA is TGTGCCAGCAGCCTGAGGAGAAATTCACCCCTCCACTTT. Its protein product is CASSLRRNSPLHF.

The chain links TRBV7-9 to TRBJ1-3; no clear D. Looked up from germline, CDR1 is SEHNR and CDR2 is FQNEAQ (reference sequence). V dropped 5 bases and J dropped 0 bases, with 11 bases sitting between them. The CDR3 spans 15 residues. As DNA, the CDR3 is TGTGCCAGCAGCCCATTTACGGTCTCTGGAAACACCATATATTTT. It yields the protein CASSPFTVSGNTIYF.

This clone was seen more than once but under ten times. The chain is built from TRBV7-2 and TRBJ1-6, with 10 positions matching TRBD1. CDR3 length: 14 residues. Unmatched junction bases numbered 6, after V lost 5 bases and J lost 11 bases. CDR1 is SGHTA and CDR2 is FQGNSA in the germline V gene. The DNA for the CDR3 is TGTGCCAGCAGCCGCCGGGACAGGGGAACACCCCTCCACTTT. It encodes CASSRRDRGTPLHF.

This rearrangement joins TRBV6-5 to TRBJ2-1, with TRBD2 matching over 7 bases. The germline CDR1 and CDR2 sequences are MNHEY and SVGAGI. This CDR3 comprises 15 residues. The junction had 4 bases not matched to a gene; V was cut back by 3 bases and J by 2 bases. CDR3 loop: CASSYIAGAYNEQFF. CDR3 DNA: TGTGCCAGCAGTTATATAGCGGGTGCCTACAATGAGCAGTTCTTC.

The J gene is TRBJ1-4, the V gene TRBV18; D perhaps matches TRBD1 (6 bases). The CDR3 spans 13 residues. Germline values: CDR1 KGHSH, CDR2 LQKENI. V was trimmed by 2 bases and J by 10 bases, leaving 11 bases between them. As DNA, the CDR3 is TGTGCCAGCTCACCAGGTGGACAGAGAAAACTGTTTTTT. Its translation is CASSPGGQRKLFF.

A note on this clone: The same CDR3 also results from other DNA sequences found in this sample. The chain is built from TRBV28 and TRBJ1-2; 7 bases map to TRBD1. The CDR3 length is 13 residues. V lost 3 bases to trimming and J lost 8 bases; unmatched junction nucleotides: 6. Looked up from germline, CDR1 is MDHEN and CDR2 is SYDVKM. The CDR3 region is CASSFRQGYGYTF. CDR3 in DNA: TGTGCCAGCAGTTTCCGACAGGGATACGGCTACACCTTC.

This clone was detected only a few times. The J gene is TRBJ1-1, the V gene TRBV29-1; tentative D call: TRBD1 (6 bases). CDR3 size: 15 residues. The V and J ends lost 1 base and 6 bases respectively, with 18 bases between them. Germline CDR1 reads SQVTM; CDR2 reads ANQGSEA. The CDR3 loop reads CSVEGSGGKVSEAFF. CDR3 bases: TGCAGCGTTGAAGGTTCGGGGGGCAAAGTATCTGAAGCTTTCTTT.

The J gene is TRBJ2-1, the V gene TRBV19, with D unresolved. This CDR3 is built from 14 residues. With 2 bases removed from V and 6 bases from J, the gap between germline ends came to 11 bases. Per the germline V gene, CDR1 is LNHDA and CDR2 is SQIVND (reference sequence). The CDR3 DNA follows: TGTGCCAGTAGTATAACCAGTTATGGCAATGAGCAGTTCTTC. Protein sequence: CASSITSYGNEQFF.

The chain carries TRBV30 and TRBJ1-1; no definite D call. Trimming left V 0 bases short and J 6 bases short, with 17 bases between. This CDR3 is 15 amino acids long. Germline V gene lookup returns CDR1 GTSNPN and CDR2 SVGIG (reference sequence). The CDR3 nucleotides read TGTGCCTGGAGTGTAAGTCTCGTGCTACAGTCTGAAGCTTTCTTT. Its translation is CAWSVSLVLQSEAFF.

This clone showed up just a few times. CDR3 DNA: TGTGCCAGCAGTTCCCAGGGACTAGCTGGCGGGGAGCTGTTTTTT. This codes for CASSSQGLAGGELFF. V usage is TRBV6-5 and J usage is TRBJ2-2; 9 positions match TRBD2. This CDR3 region has 15 residues. CDR1 and CDR2 (germline): MNHEY, SVGAGI. After removal of 4 bases from V and 7 bases from J, the junction contained 7 bases not matched to a gene.

CDR3 sequence: CASSLLLNTEAFF. CDR3 DNA: TGTGCCAGCAGTTTACTCCTGAACACTGAAGCTTTCTTT. The chain employs TRBV6-2 or TRBV6-3 and TRBJ1-1; the D is unclear. CDR3 size: 13 residues. Per germline, CDR1 MNHEY and CDR2 SVGEGT. The germline V and J ends were trimmed by 4 bases and 0 bases, with 6 bases remaining between them.

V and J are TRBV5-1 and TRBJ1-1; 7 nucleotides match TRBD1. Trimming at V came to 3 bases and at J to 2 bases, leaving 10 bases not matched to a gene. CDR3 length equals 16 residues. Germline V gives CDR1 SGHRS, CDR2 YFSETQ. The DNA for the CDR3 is TGCGCCAGCAGCTCCGGGACAGTCGTCGGTAACACTGAAGCTTTCTTT. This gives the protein CASSSGTVVGNTEAFF.

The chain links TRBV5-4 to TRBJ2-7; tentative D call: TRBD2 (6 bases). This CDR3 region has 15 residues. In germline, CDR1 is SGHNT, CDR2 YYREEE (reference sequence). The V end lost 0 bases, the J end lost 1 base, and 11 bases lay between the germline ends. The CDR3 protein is CASSLVGSGSYEQYF. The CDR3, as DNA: TGTGCCAGCAGCTTGGTCGGTAGCGGATCCTACGAGCAGTACTTC.

The CDR3 protein is CASSRNSGTETYEQYF. The CDR3 DNA sequence: TGTGCCAGCAGTCGAAATTCCGGGACAGAGACCTACGAGCAGTACTTC. The chain is built from TRBV6-6 and TRBJ2-7; TRBD1 matches 7 bases. Germline V lookup: CDR1 MNHNY, CDR2 SVGAGI (reference sequence). J was trimmed by 2 bases and V by 5 bases; bases with no gene match: 12. The CDR3 is 16 residues long.

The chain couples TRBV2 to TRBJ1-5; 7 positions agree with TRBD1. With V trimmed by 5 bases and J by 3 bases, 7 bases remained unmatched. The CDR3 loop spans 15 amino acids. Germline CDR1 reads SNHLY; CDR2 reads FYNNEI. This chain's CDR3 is CASSPQGVNNQPQHF. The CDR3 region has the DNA TGTGCCAGCAGTCCTCAGGGGGTAAACAATCAGCCCCAGCATTTT. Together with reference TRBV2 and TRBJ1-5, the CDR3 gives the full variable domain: EPEVTQTPSHQVTQMGQEVILRCVPISNHLYFYWYRQILGQKVEFLVSFYNNEISEKSEIFDDQFSVERPDGSNFTLKIRSTKLEDSAMYFCASSPQGVNNQPQHFGDGTRLSIL.

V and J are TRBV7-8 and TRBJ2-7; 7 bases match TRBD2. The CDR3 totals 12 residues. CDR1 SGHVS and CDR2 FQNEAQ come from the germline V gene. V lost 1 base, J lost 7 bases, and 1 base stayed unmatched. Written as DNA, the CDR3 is TGTGCCAGCAGCTTAGGCGGGGGAGAGCAGTACTTC. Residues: CASSLGGGEQYF.

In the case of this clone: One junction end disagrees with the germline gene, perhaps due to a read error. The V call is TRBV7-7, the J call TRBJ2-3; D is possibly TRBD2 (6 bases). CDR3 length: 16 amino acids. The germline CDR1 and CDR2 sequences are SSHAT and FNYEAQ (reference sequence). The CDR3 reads CASSLSGESPTDTQYF. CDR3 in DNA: TGTGCTAGCAGCTTATCGGGGGAGTCTCCCACAGATACGCAGTATTTT.